The present entry profiles one TCR beta chain with its context. J gave up 7 bases and V 5 bases, and 14 bases lay outside the gene matches. CDR3 length: 17 residues. Germline CDR1 reads MGHRA; CDR2 reads YSYEKL. This table comes from immunoSEQ multiplex PCR, and its TCRdb copy is limited to in-frame clones, with some not included. The table has 60,000 to 75,000 clones, approximately 89% seen once. The sample belongs to a study of control samples from healthy donors and cancer patients. The chain links TRBV4-1 to TRBJ2-2; 9 nucleotides align to TRBD2. The sample was PBMCs. This sequence was found in a man in his sixties with colorectal cancer. CDR3 sequence reads: CASSRTGRGGRVGELFF. CDR3 nucleotides: TGCGCCAGCAGCAGGACCGGGCGGGGGGGCCGTGTCGGGGAGCTGTTTTTT.